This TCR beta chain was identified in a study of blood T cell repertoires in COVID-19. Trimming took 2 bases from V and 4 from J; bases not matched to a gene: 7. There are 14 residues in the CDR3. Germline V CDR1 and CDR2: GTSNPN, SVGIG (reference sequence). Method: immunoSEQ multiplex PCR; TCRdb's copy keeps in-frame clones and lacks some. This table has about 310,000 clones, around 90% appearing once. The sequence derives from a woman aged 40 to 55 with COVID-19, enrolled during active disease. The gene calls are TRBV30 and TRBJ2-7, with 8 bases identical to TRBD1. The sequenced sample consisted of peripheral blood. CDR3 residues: CAWSPGQGDYEQYF. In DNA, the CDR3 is TGTGCCTGGAGTCCCGGACAGGGCGATTACGAGCAGTACTTC.